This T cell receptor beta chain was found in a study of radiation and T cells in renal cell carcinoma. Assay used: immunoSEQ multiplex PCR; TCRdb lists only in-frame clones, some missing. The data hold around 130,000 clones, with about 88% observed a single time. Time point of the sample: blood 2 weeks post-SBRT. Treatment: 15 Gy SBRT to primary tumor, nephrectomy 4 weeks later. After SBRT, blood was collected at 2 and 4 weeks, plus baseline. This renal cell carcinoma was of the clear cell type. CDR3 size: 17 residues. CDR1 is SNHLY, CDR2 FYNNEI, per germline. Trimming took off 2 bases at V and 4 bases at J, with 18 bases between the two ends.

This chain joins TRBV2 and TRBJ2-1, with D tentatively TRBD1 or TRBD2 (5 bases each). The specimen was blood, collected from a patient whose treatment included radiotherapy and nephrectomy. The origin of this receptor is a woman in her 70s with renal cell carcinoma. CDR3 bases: TGTGCCAGCAGTGAACGAGGGCAGGGATTTTTTTACAATGAGCAGTTCTTC. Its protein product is CASSERGQGFFYNEQFF.